Reported below is one T cell receptor beta chain. Its target antigen remains unknown. Per-base quality was not reported, and no clone a single base away is much larger than it. The data were obtained in a study of blood T cell repertoires in COVID-19 (TCRdb year 2020). Notes on the research overall: The collaborator samples originated in the United States, Italy and Spain and spanned the acute and convalescent phases of COVID-19. The sample metadata nearly always contained a de-identified subject ID, COVID-19 status, age in years and sex. Deeply sampled blood TCRbeta repertoires from subjects exposed to, actively infected with, or recovered from COVID-19 were included in the dataset. A freely available public database, intended as a resource for researchers studying the immune response to SARS-CoV-2, is where the repertoires were released. The material from the prospective study consisted of cDNA or gDNA derived from T cells, B-cell-depleted T cells, or PBMCs. HLA class I and class II types, where available, came from metadata supplied by the sample provider rather than from assay-based typing. The samples were drawn from two sources: the first 160 participants of the ongoing ImmuneRACE study, and over 1,000 subjects contributed by 6 global collaborators. Points the paper makes about the study in general: The amount of clinical and demographic metadata varied by source and participant and was provided uncurated.

The collaborating institutions used their own protocols to collect whole blood in K2EDTA tubes. Collaborator samples were shipped for TCRbeta analysis as frozen whole blood, isolated PBMCs, or DNA extracted from either sample type. V gives up 0 bases and J gives up 8 bases, and the segment between their germline ends measures 13 bases. CDR1 and CDR2 (MNHEY, SVGAGI) derive from the germline V gene. The CDR3 goes from the cysteine to the phenylalanine over 15 residues. The entry retains the CDR3 DNA only, 45 bases that are in frame from base 1. The immunoSEQ Assay, a bias-controlled multiplex PCR, was used to amplify TCRbeta CDR3 regions from genomic DNA. The source study handled its data this way. Nucleated cell counts per sample were estimated from amplification of reference gene primers within the assay. To quantify the absolute abundance of each unique TCRbeta CDR3 rearrangement, sequence reads were collapsed and filtered. For each sample, productive Simpson clonality was calculated as the square root of Simpson's diversity index over productive rearrangements. TCRdb re-hosts the immuneACCESS table, in-frame sequences only. Its copies lack some clones; in the studies checked, an unresolved V gene accounts for under half of them, and the cause for the rest is not known. That table furnishes V, J and clone size, whereas the DNA furnished D and trimming. The sample table records around 100,000 clones; about 82% of these occur just once. The top ten constitute roughly 12% of the sample.

The sequence derives from a man between 45 and 60 years old with active or convalescent COVID-19. The chain uses TRBV6-5 and TRBJ1-4; TRBD1 might be the D gene, on 6 matching bases. Sequenced sample: peripheral blood. The nucleotides read TGTGCCAGCAGTTACTCCCCGGGGGGCGAGGAAAAACTGTTTTTT. It codes for CASSYSPGGEEKLFF.